This T cell receptor beta chain comes out of a study of T cells in Graves' hyperthyroidism and ophthalmopathy. Source material for PBMCs was about 10 ml fresh peripheral blood. Amplification targeted TCR beta CDR3 regions from RNA transcripts. A first-round RT-PCR of the TCR CDR3 used the HTBI primer set. TCRdb analysed the multiplex PCR reads with MiXCR anew, one entry per CDR3 protein. Of about 520,000 distinct CDR3 sequences detected, around 20% appear once; the ten largest clones hold about 26%. General study points: In validation, the model predicted ophthalmopathy. These predictions came a median about 6.5 months before onset.

At least ten counts were recorded for this clonotype. Its antigen is unidentified. The germline gives CDR1 MNHEY, CDR2 SVGEGT. The CDR3 has 12 amino acids. V was cut by 8 bases and J by 9 bases, with 14 bases left in between. The chain couples TRBV6-2 or TRBV6-3 to TRBJ1-5; tentative D call: TRBD1 (6 bases). The sequencing sample was made of blood. This TCR was recovered from a man aged 18 to 30 with Graves' hyperthyroidism. The CDR3 sequence: CASGQPVRPQHF. The CDR3 DNA reads TGTGCCAGCGGACAGCCAGTGAGGCCCCAGCATTTT.